Listed here are 5 T cell receptor beta chains from one sample, sequenced in a study of early T cells in non-severe SARS-CoV-2 infection. TCRdb re-derived calls from the 5' RACE reads in MiXCR, one entry per CDR3 protein. The sample includes about 98,000 distinct CDR3 sequences, approximately 15% of them seen just once. Sequencing was carried out using whole blood. The source is an adult who was a healthcare worker with PCR-confirmed SARS-CoV-2 infection or an uninfected control (not recorded which).

This clonotype occurred a few times. The chain couples TRBV9 to TRBJ2-2; the match to TRBD2 covers 7 bases. V was clipped by 3 bases and J by 6 bases; unmatched bases: 11. The CDR3 is made up of 16 amino acids. Germline values: CDR1 SGDLS, CDR2 YYNGEE. The CDR3 nucleotides are TGTGCCAGCAGCGGAGATCCTGGGACTATCGCCGGGGAGCTGTTTTTT. Encoded protein: CASSGDPGTIAGELFF.

The J gene is TRBJ1-6, the V gene TRBV2; D may be TRBD1 (6 bases). The germline V gene has CDR1 SNHLY and CDR2 FYNNEI. The CDR3 is made up of 17 amino acids. With 7 bases removed from V and 7 bases from J, the gap between germline ends came to 23 bases. This CDR3 reads CASTAEARGRRNSPLHF. Here the CDR3 DNA reads TGTGCCAGCACCGCTGAAGCCAGGGGACGGAGAAATTCACCCCTCCACTTT.

This clonotype was observed a handful of times. The J gene is TRBJ2-3, the V gene TRBV5-1; 7 positions agree with TRBD1. Germline trimming cut 0 bases from V and 1 base from J; bases unmatched to any gene: 2. This CDR3 contains 15 residues. Germline V gene data show CDR1 as SGHRS and CDR2 as YFSETQ. The CDR3 DNA follows: TGCGCCAGCAGCTTGGAGGGGACAGGCACAGATACGCAGTATTTT. Amino acids: CASSLEGTGTDTQYF.

Remarks on this clonotype: With a much larger clone just one base away, this may be a read error. The J gene is TRBJ2-1, the V gene TRBV20-1; D remains ambiguous. Per the germline V gene, CDR1 is DFQATT and CDR2 is SNEGSKA (reference sequence). Trimming took 6 bases from V and 11 from J, leaving 17 bases between them. The CDR3 length is 12 residues. DNA of the CDR3: TGCAGTGCAGACGCGGTACCGGCCAAGCAGTTCTTC. It codes for CSADAVPAKQFF.

The CDR3 DNA reads TGTGCCAGCTCCTTTAGGACAGGGGGCAACGAGCAGTACTTC. The encoded protein is CASSFRTGGNEQYF. This rearrangement joins TRBV27 to TRBJ2-7, with TRBD1 matching 11 bases. This CDR3 has 14 amino acids. Germline V gene data show CDR1 as MNHEY and CDR2 as SMNVEV (reference sequence). V was pared by 8 bases and J by 5 bases, with 8 bases of the junction left unmatched.